This is a list of T cell receptor beta chains from one sample in a study of T cells of healthy individuals. Each CDR3 protein gets one entry after TCRdb re-called the 5' RACE reads with MiXCR. The sample yields around 63,000 distinct CDR3 sequences, 15% to 20% seen once. The receptors originated from a human donor in good health. The CDR3 runs from the conserved cysteine through the conserved F or W. A D gene is named only where the DNA matches it firmly. Part of the rows lack a size; the others show once, few, many or a class for expanded clones.

-	TRBJ2-1	few	TRBV29-1	CSGEAESSYNEQFF	TGCAGCGGAGAAGCGGAAAGCTCCTACAATGAGCAGTTCTTC
-	TRBJ2-7	few	TRBV28	CASSLAGSYEQYF	TGTGCCAGCAGTTTGGCCGGGTCCTACGAGCAGTACTTC
-	TRBJ2-5	-	TRBV5-1	CASTDSQETQYF	TGCGCCAGCACGGACAGCCAAGAGACCCAGTACTTC
TRBD1	TRBJ1-6	-	TRBV10-1	CASSESTGTGSPLHF	TGCGCCAGCAGTGAGTCGACAGGGACCGGTTCACCCCTCCACTTT
-	TRBJ2-2	many	TRBV29-1	CSVESGAYAGELFF	TGCAGCGTCGAGTCGGGGGCCTACGCCGGGGAGCTGTTTTTT
-	TRBJ2-1	-	TRBV7-9	CACTPRGGALPSYNEQFF	TGTGCCTGCACCCCAAGAGGAGGAGCCCTTCCTTCCTACAATGAGCAGTTCTTC
TRBD2	TRBJ2-5	few	TRBV7-2	CASNGGASGEETQYF	TGTGCCAGCAACGGGGGGGCTAGCGGGGAAGAGACCCAGTACTTC
-	TRBJ1-2	-	TRBV20-1	CSARPYGYTF	TGCAGTGCTAGGCCCTATGGCTACACCTTC
-	TRBJ2-4	few	TRBV6-2/TRBV6-3	CASTARTDGPKAKNIQYF	TGTGCCAGCACAGCCAGGACAGACGGACCCAAAGCCAAAAACATTCAGTACTTC
-	TRBJ1-2	many	TRBV29-1	CSVDPSGQQYGYTF	TGCAGCGTCGATCCCTCGGGGCAGCAGTATGGCTACACCTTC
TRBD2	TRBJ2-3	-	TRBV20-1	CSARLAGGMDTQYF	TGCAGTGCTAGACTAGCGGGGGGCATGGATACGCAGTATTTT
-	TRBJ2-7	many	TRBV3-1	CASSQLMDSSYEQYF	TGTGCCAGCAGCCAACTAATGGACAGCTCCTACGAGCAGTACTTC
-	TRBJ2-3	-	TRBV20-1	CSAPTGVLAGTADTQYF	TGCAGTGCCCCGACAGGGGTCCTAGCGGGGACCGCAGATACGCAGTATTTT
TRBD2	TRBJ2-2	many	TRBV12-3/TRBV12-4	CASSFGGDTGELFF	TGTGCCAGCAGTTTTGGGGGGGACACCGGGGAGCTGTTTTTT
-	TRBJ1-1	many	TRBV12-3/TRBV12-4	CASSLWDLPNTEAFF	TGTGCCAGCAGTCTATGGGACCTACCGAACACTGAAGCTTTCTTT
-	TRBJ2-1	many	TRBV11-3	CASSPAHIGSNEQFF	TGTGCCAGCAGCCCCGCTCACATAGGTAGCAATGAGCAGTTCTTC
TRBD1	TRBJ2-1	-	TRBV28	CASSHRDRESNEQFF	TGTGCCAGCAGTCACCGGGACAGGGAATCCAATGAGCAGTTCTTC
TRBD1	TRBJ2-5	many	TRBV29-1	CSVRQGGETQYF	TGCAGCGTAAGACAGGGGGGCGAGACCCAGTACTTC
-	TRBJ1-1	-	TRBV3-1	CASSQAGSRIMNTEAFF	TGTGCCAGCAGCCAAGCGGGATCTCGGATCATGAACACTGAAGCTTTCTTT
-	TRBJ1-2	-	TRBV20-1	CSATDSYYGYTF	TGCAGTGCTACCGACAGCTACTATGGCTACACCTTC
-	TRBJ2-1	many	TRBV29-1	CSVEGRREQFF	TGCAGCGTTGAGGGCAGGAGGGAGCAGTTCTTC
-	TRBJ2-7	many	TRBV20-1	CSAQTGLTTEQYF	TGCAGTGCCCAGACAGGCTTGACAACCGAGCAGTACTTC
-	TRBJ2-7	-	TRBV3-1	CASSQRGPNYEQYF	TGTGCCAGCAGCCAAAGGGGACCAAACTACGAGCAGTACTTC
TRBD1	TRBJ1-2	few	TRBV29-1	CSVEPAPDRGFYGYTF	TGCAGCGTTGAACCGGCCCCGGACAGGGGCTTCTATGGCTACACCTTC
-	TRBJ1-6	many	TRBV6-6	CASSSTPSSGVLNSPLHF	TGTGCCAGCAGTTCTACGCCCTCCTCAGGGGTACTAAATTCACCCCTCCACTTT
-	TRBJ2-5	many	TRBV6-2/TRBV6-3	CASLGRIQETQYF	TGTGCCAGCCTAGGGAGAATCCAAGAGACCCAGTACTTC
TRBD1	TRBJ2-5	few	TRBV12-3/TRBV12-4	CASSDRVQETQYF	TGTGCCAGCAGTGACAGGGTCCAGGAGACCCAGTACTTC
-	TRBJ2-5	many	TRBV7-9	CASSNLETQYF	TGTGCCAGCAGCAACTTGGAGACCCAGTACTTC
TRBD1	TRBJ1-5	-	TRBV27	CASSLSRQGSAQHF	TGTGCCAGCAGTTTATCTCGACAGGGGTCAGCCCAGCATTTT
TRBD2	TRBJ2-3	-	TRBV20-1	CSARDPTSTHTQYF	TGCAGTGCTAGAGATCCGACTAGCACCCATACGCAGTATTTT
-	TRBJ1-1	few	TRBV20-1	CSARISERAFF	TGCAGTGCTAGAATTTCGGAGCGAGCTTTCTTT
-	TRBJ2-1	-	TRBV3-1	CASSLPLYNEQFF	TGTGCCAGCAGCCTTCCCCTCTACAATGAGCAGTTCTTC
-	TRBJ2-3	many	TRBV5-1	CASRMLPASTDTQYF	TGCGCCAGCAGGATGTTACCGGCGAGCACAGATACGCAGTATTTT
-	TRBJ2-3	many	TRBV5-6	CASSYADTQYF	TGTGCCAGCAGCTATGCAGATACGCAGTATTTT
-	TRBJ2-7	few	TRBV19	CASSTTGRGLLEQYF	TGTGCCAGTAGTACGACGGGACGGGGCCTTCTCGAGCAGTACTTC
-	TRBJ1-1	-	TRBV6-1	CASSERGGDGEAFF	TGTGCCAGCAGTGAACGGGGGGGCGATGGTGAAGCTTTCTTT
TRBD2	TRBJ2-7	-	TRBV7-2	CASSLIAGGLQEQYF	TGTGCCAGCAGCTTAATTGCGGGAGGGCTTCAAGAGCAGTACTTC
TRBD1	TRBJ2-7	-	TRBV12-3/TRBV12-4	CASSQGDGTYEQYF	TGTGCCAGCAGTCAGGGGGACGGGACCTACGAGCAGTACTTC
-	TRBJ2-2	-	TRBV7-6	CASSLGDLFGELFF	TGTGCCAGCAGCTTAGGGGACCTGTTCGGGGAGCTGTTTTTT
TRBD2	TRBJ2-3	many	TRBV5-6	CASSPRLAGGTDTQYF	TGTGCCAGCAGTCCCCGACTAGCGGGAGGTACAGATACGCAGTATTTT
-	TRBJ2-4	few	TRBV18	CASSPPIGGEENIQYF	TGTGCCAGCTCACCACCGATTGGCGGGGAGGAAAACATTCAGTACTTC